These 17 T cell receptor beta chains were sequenced from one sample in a study of cytomegalovirus exposure and HLA in healthy donors. Libraries were prepared by immunoSEQ multiplex PCR; TCRdb keeps only in-frame clonotypes and omits some of them. This table holds about 130,000 clones, 89% found once. Sequenced input: PBMCs. Receptors were obtained from a woman younger than 35 in good health and CMV-seronegative.

This clone came up once. V and J are TRBV5-8 and TRBJ1-5, with 8 positions matching TRBD1. The trim removed 4 bases at V and 4 bases at J, leaving 10 bases unmatched. Germline V gene data show CDR1 as SGHTS and CDR2 as YDEGEE. There are 16 residues in the CDR3. The CDR3 nucleotides read TGTGCCAGCAGCCCGGGGACAGGTTTAAGTAATCAGCCCCAGCATTTT. This codes for CASSPGTGLSNQPQHF.

This clone was seen a single time. The CDR3 loop reads CASSLSGGTDTQYF. The CDR3, as DNA: TGTGCCAGCAGTCTTAGCGGGGGCACAGATACGCAGTATTTT. This chain uses TRBV6-4 with TRBJ2-3; 8 bases fit TRBD2. The junction had 2 bases not matched to a gene; V was cut back by 5 bases and J by 1 base. Germline V gives CDR1 MRHNA, CDR2 SNTAGT. The CDR3 length is 14 residues.

This clone was observed a single time. This chain joins TRBV9 and TRBJ1-1; 10 nucleotides align to TRBD1. V trimming: 0 bases; J trimming: 6 bases; junction bases outside the gene matches: 8. This CDR3 region has 16 residues. From germline, CDR1 is SGDLS and CDR2 YYNGEE. The CDR3 DNA reads as TGTGCCAGCAGCGTAGAGGTCGGGGGACAGGGGTCTGAAGCTTTCTTT. It yields the protein CASSVEVGGQGSEAFF.

The CDR3 sequence is CASSVVASGSGEQFF. DNA of the CDR3: TGTGCCAGCAGCGTAGTGGCTAGCGGGAGTGGTGAGCAGTTCTTC. J is TRBJ2-1 and V is TRBV9, with 10 bases lining up with TRBD2. The CDR3 runs to 15 residues. CDR1 is SGDLS, CDR2 YYNGEE, per germline. J gave up 9 bases and V 0 bases, and 6 bases lay outside the gene matches.

V is TRBV11-2 and J is TRBJ1-4; D might be TRBD1 (5 bases). The CDR3 covers 15 residues. Trimming pared 4 bases from V and 3 bases from J, leaving 12 bases between. Germline values: CDR1 SGHAT, CDR2 FQNNGV. CDR3 in DNA: TGTGCCAGCAGCTCGACGCAGGGCGCTAATGAAAAACTGTTTTTT. Amino acid sequence: CASSSTQGANEKLFF.

The V call is TRBV27, the J call TRBJ2-1, with D maybe TRBD1 (6 bases). Deletions cut 11 bases from V and 3 bases from J, with 20 bases between. The CDR3 covers 15 residues. Germline CDR1 MNHEY, CDR2 SMNVEV (reference sequence). The CDR3 loop is CAGPPWGLNYNEQFF. DNA of the CDR3: TGTGCCGGTCCGCCCTGGGGGCTGAACTACAATGAGCAGTTCTTC.

The chain couples TRBV7-9 to TRBJ2-1; TRBD1 is a possible D gene (5 bases). Looked up from germline, CDR1 is SEHNR and CDR2 is FQNEAQ (reference sequence). The CDR3 sequence is 14 residues long. The germline V and J ends were trimmed by 0 bases and 9 bases, with 12 bases remaining between them. The CDR3 protein is CASSLAGLTSEQFF. In DNA, the CDR3 is TGTGCCAGCAGCTTAGCGGGGCTGACAAGTGAGCAGTTCTTC.

The genes are TRBV7-2 and TRBJ1-5; D ambiguous. The CDR3 contains 13 residues. V lost 2 bases and J lost 4, with 6 bases in between. Germline CDR1 is SGHTA and CDR2 is FQGNSA. The CDR3 region is CASSLTGNQPQHF. Here the CDR3 DNA reads TGTGCCAGCAGCTTAACGGGAAATCAGCCCCAGCATTTT.

The chain recombines TRBV7-6 with TRBJ2-7, with 7 bases matching TRBD1. The V gene end was trimmed by 0 bases and the J gene end by 8 bases; junction bases not matched to a gene: 10. The germline V gene encodes CDR1 SGHVS and CDR2 FNYEAQ. This CDR3 spans 15 amino acids. This chain's CDR3 is CASSLARGGASKQYF. In nucleotides, the CDR3 is TGTGCCAGCAGCTTAGCGCGAGGGGGCGCGTCTAAGCAGTACTTC.

This sequence joins TRBV6-6 and TRBJ2-7; D gene uncertain. Germline V lookup: CDR1 MNHNY, CDR2 SVGAGI (reference sequence). V was pared by 5 bases and J by 5 bases, with 7 bases between. The CDR3 length is 11 residues. CDR3: CASSQINEQYF. CDR3 nucleotide sequence: TGTGCCAGCAGTCAGATCAACGAGCAGTACTTC.

The chain has TRBV10-2 and TRBJ1-2; D is possibly TRBD1 (5 bases). Germline CDR1 reads WSHSY; CDR2 reads SAAADI. V gave up 0 bases and J gave up 3 bases, with 11 bases separating them. The CDR3 consists of 15 residues. The CDR3 sequence: CASSESMGQYYGYTF. The CDR3, as DNA: TGCGCCAGCAGTGAGTCGATGGGGCAGTACTATGGCTACACCTTC.

The J gene is TRBJ2-3, the V gene TRBV6-5; D not resolved. Germline assignment: CDR1 MNHEY and CDR2 SVGAGI. The CDR3 extends over 15 amino acids. V gave up 2 bases and J gave up 0 bases, with 9 bases separating them. The CDR3 reads CASSYGQASTDTQYF. CDR3 nucleotide sequence: TGTGCCAGCAGTTACGGGCAGGCTAGCACAGATACGCAGTATTTT.

The chain couples TRBV7-9 to TRBJ2-2, with 9 bases matching TRBD2. The CDR3 totals 15 residues. Germline V gene sequence: CDR1 SEHNR, CDR2 FQNEAQ (reference sequence). V shed 5 bases and J 5 bases; nucleotides not matched to a gene: 6. CDR3 bases: TGTGCCAGCAGCCCCGGGACTAGCTGGACCGGGGAGCTGTTTTTT. Protein product: CASSPGTSWTGELFF. Filled out from reference TRBV7-9 and TRBJ2-2, the complete variable domain reads DTGVSQNPRHKITKRGQNVTFRCDPISEHNRLYWYRQTLGQGPEFLTYFQNEAQLEKSRLLSDRFSAERPKGSFSTLEIQRTEQGDSAMYLCASSPGTSWTGELFFGEGSRLTVL.

The table lists this clone with a few counts. The chain combines TRBV6-6 with TRBJ1-1; D ambiguous. Per the germline V gene, CDR1 is MNHNY and CDR2 is SVGAGI (reference sequence). Trimming cost V 8 bases and J 1 base, with 14 bases left between them. This CDR3 is built from 14 residues. CDR3 sequence: CASVGRARNTEAFF. The CDR3 region has the DNA TGTGCCAGCGTCGGGAGGGCTCGGAACACTGAAGCTTTCTTT.

V is TRBV19 and J is TRBJ1-1; no clear D. The germline V and J ends were trimmed by 5 bases and 2 bases, with 6 bases remaining between them. This CDR3 region has 12 residues. Germline V gene data show CDR1 as LNHDA and CDR2 as SQIVND (reference sequence). CDR3 coding DNA: TGTGCCAGTAGTTTGGGCAACACTGAAGCTTTCTTT. Translating it yields CASSLGNTEAFF. Together with reference TRBV19 and TRBJ1-1, the CDR3 gives the full variable domain: DGGITQSPKYLFRKEGQNVTLSCEQNLNHDAMYWYRQDPGQGLRLIYYSQIVNDFQKGDIAEGYSVSREKKESFPLTVTSAQKNPTAFYLCASSLGNTEAFFGQGTRLTVV.

The CDR3 sequence: CASSSQGGGNTIYF. The DNA for the CDR3 is TGTGCCAGCAGCTCCCAAGGCGGTGGAAACACCATATATTTT. The rearrangement joins TRBV7-6 to TRBJ1-3; D remains unclear. In germline, CDR1 is SGHVS, CDR2 FNYEAQ. The CDR3 length is 14 residues. V lost 4 bases and J 3 bases, leaving 10 bases between the germline ends.

The rearrangement uses TRBV7-9 and TRBJ1-2, with unresolved D. CDR1 is SEHNR and CDR2 is FQNEAQ in the germline V gene (reference sequence). The CDR3 contains 15 residues. Between the trimmed V and J ends, which lost 0 bases and 4 bases, there was a span of 12 bases. The CDR3 loop reads CASSLAAVAPYGYTF. The CDR3 region has the DNA TGTGCCAGCAGCTTAGCCGCAGTGGCCCCCTATGGCTACACCTTC. The full variable domain, completed using reference TRBV7-9 and TRBJ1-2, is DTGVSQNPRHKITKRGQNVTFRCDPISEHNRLYWYRQTLGQGPEFLTYFQNEAQLEKSRLLSDRFSAERPKGSFSTLEIQRTEQGDSAMYLCASSLAAVAPYGYTFGSGTRLTVV.